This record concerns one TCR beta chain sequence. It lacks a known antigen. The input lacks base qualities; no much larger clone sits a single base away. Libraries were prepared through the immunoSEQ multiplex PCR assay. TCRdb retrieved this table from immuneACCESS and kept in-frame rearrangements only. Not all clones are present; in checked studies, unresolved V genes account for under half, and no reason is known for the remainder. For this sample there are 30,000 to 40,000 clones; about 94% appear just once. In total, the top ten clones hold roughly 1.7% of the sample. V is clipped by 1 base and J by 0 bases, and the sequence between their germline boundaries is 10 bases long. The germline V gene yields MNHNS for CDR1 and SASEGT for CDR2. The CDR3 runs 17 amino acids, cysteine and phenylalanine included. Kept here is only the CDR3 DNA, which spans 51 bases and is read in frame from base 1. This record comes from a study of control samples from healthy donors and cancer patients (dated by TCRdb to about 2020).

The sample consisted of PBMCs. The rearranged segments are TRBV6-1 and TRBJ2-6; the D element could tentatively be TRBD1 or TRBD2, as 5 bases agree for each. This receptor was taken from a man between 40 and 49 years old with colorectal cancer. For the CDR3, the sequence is CASSEGYGASGANVLTF. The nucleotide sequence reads TGTGCCAGCAGTGAAGGCTACGGGGCCTCTGGGGCCAACGTCCTGACTTTC.